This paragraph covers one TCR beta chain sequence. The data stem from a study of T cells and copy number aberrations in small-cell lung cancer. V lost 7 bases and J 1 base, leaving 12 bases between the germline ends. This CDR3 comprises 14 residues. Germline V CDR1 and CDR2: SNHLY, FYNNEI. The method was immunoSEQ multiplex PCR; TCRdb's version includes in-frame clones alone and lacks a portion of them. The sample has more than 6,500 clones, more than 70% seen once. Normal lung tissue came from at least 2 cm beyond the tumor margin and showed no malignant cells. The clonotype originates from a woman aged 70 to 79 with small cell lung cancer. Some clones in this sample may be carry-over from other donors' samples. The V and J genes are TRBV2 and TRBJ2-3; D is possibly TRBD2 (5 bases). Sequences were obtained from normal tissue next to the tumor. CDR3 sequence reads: CASNYERGTDTQYF. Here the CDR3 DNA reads TGTGCCAGCAATTACGAGAGGGGCACAGATACGCAGTATTTT.